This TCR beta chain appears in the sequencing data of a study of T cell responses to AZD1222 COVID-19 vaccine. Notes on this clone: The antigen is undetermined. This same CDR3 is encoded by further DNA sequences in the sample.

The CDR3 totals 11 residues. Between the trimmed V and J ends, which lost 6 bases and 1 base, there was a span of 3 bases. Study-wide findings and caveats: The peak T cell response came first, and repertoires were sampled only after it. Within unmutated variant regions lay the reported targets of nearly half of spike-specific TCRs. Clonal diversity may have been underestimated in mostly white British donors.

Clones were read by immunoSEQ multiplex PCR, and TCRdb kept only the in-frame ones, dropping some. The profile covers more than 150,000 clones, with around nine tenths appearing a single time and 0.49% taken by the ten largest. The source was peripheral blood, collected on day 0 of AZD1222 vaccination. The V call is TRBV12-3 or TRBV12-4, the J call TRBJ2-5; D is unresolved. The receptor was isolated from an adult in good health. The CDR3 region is CASSLQETQYF. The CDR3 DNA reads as TGTGCCAGCAGCCTCCAAGAGACCCAGTACTTC.